A selection of T cell receptor beta chains follows, all from one sample in a study of beta chain features in type 1 diabetes. Sequencing used immunoSEQ multiplex PCR; TCRdb keeps in-frame clones, though not all of them. The repertoire holds 810,000 or so clones, roughly 15% seen once, with 0.02% to 0.03% in the top ten. The sample taken for sequencing was naive CD4+ T cells from blood. The receptors here all came from a woman in her late teens or twenties in good health. CDR3s include the opening cysteine and the closing phenylalanine or tryptophan. D genes are given only for firm matches. Only part of the rows carry a size: once, few, many, or a class if the clone is expanded.

J gene,D gene,V gene,clone size,CDR3 protein,CDR3 DNA
TRBJ2-1,-,TRBV18,few,CASSPPKTTQKAGNEQFF,TGTGCCAGCTCACCACCCAAGACTACCCAGAAAGCGGGCAATGAGCAGTTCTTC
TRBJ2-7,-,TRBV11-2,few,CASSLSEGTYEQYF,TGTGCCAGCAGCCTTAGTGAGGGAACCTACGAGCAGTACTTC
TRBJ2-5,-,TRBV14,-,CASSQGRAGSRVQETQYF,TGTGCCAGCAGCCAAGGCCGAGCCGGGAGCAGGGTCCAAGAGACCCAGTACTTC
TRBJ1-1,-,TRBV7-9,-,CASSLNQGNTEAFF,TGTGCCAGCAGCTTGAATCAGGGTAACACTGAAGCTTTCTTT
TRBJ1-1,-,TRBV18,few,CASSPGREAFF,TGTGCCAGCTCACCTGGACGGGAAGCTTTCTTT
TRBJ2-3,TRBD2,TRBV6-6,-,CASSSGTSGTDTQYF,TGTGCCAGCAGCTCCGGGACTAGCGGCACAGATACGCAGTATTTT
TRBJ1-5,TRBD1,TRBV7-2,few,CASRQTGGAGQPQHF,TGTGCCAGCAGGCAGACAGGGGGCGCGGGTCAGCCCCAGCATTTT
TRBJ2-3,-,TRBV6-4,-,CASSTETDTQYF,TGTGCCAGCAGCACGGAGACAGATACGCAGTATTTT
TRBJ2-3,-,TRBV5-6,-,CASSFRADTQYF,TGTGCCAGCAGCTTCCGTGCAGATACGCAGTATTTT
TRBJ2-1,TRBD1,TRBV5-1,-,CASRRQGGLMGNEQFF,TGCGCCAGCAGGCGACAGGGGGGGCTCATGGGCAATGAGCAGTTCTTC
TRBJ1-4,-,TRBV4-3,-,CASSQEASAHNEKLFF,TGCGCCAGCAGCCAAGAAGCAAGTGCCCATAATGAAAAACTGTTTTTT